The sequence of this T cell receptor beta chain was determined in a study of blood T cell repertoires in COVID-19. Study as a whole: From the United States, Italy and Spain came samples of acute and convalescent COVID-19. T cells, B-cell-depleted T cells, or PBMCs supplied cDNA or gDNA.

Libraries were prepared by immunoSEQ multiplex PCR; TCRdb keeps only in-frame clonotypes and omits some of them. The table lists about 180,000 clones, around 80% of them singletons. This TCR was recovered from a man between 65 and 80 years old with active or convalescent COVID-19. Sequenced sample: peripheral blood.

CDR3 nucleotides: TGTGCCACCAGTCACACCATCCCTAGACAGGTTTATGGCTACACCTTC. This sequence encodes CATSHTIPRQVYGYTF. V is TRBV24-1 and J is TRBJ1-2; a possible D gene is TRBD1 (6 bases). V gave up 6 bases and J gave up 5 bases, with 21 bases separating them. CDR3 length: 16 residues. Germline V lookup: CDR1 KGHDR, CDR2 SFDVKD.